A single sample is the source of the 10 T cell receptor beta chains below, sequenced in a study of human T cells and chemical hapten exposure. In TCRdb, the RACE reads were re-called with MiXCR into one record per CDR3 protein. The sample comprises 27,000 or so distinct CDR3 sequences, 5.8% of which are singletons, and around 6% rests with the top ten. As for time point: patch test 3, about 24 weeks after DPC sensitization. Treatment in this sample: therapeutic diphenylcyclopropenone sensitization with weekly scalp DPC. Material: whole blood, obtained in connection with sensitization to the hapten diphenylcyclopropenone (DPC). The receptors shown here come from a man aged 30 to 45 with alopecia areata. Some clones in this sample may be carry-over from other donors' samples.

This clonotype was seen many times. The V and J genes are TRBV20-1 and TRBJ2-2; TRBD1 matches 11 bases. The CDR3 is made up of 15 amino acids. Germline V gene sequence: CDR1 DFQATT, CDR2 SNEGSKA (reference sequence). Trimming took 0 bases from V and 6 from J; bases not matched to a gene: 3. The CDR3 region has the DNA TGCAGTGCTAGAGATCGGGACAGGGGGGCCGGGGAGCTGTTTTTT. As protein: CSARDRDRGAGELFF.

In this sample, this clonotype turned up many times. The chain joins TRBV5-5 to TRBJ2-2; D remains unclear. The ends were cut back, 2 bases at V and 6 bases at J, with 5 bases in the middle. The CDR3 runs to 12 residues. From germline, CDR1 is SGHKS and CDR2 YYEKEE (reference sequence). The CDR3 is CASSLSAGELFF. The CDR3 DNA is TGTGCCAGCAGCTTATCAGCCGGGGAGCTGTTTTTT.

At least ten counts were recorded for this clonotype. The rearrangement uses TRBV4-3 and TRBJ2-2; the D gene is possibly TRBD1 (5 bases). The CDR3 contains 16 residues. With 1 base removed from V and 1 base from J, the gap between germline ends came to 10 bases. Looked up from germline, CDR1 is LGHNA and CDR2 is YSLEER. Here the CDR3 reads CASSQADSLNTGELFF. The CDR3 DNA reads TGCGCCAGCAGCCAAGCCGACAGTTTGAACACCGGGGAGCTGTTTTTT.

Ten or more counts support this clonotype. The chain uses TRBV7-2 and TRBJ1-5, with 8 bases fitting TRBD1. The CDR3 covers 14 residues. Trimming at V came to 5 bases and at J to 9 bases, leaving 9 bases not matched to a gene. CDR1 and CDR2 from the germline V gene are SGHTA and FQGNSA. The CDR3 loop is CASSQDRDGLPQHF. The CDR3 coding sequence is TGTGCCAGCAGCCAGGACAGGGACGGGCTGCCCCAGCATTTT. The variable domain in full, completed from reference TRBV7-2 and TRBJ1-5, reads GAGVSQSPSNKVTEKGKDVELRCDPISGHTALYWYRQSLGQGLEFLIYFQGNSAPDKSGLPSDRFSAERTGGSVSTLTIQRTQQEDSAVYLCASSQDRDGLPQHFGDGTRLSIL.

This clonotype was detected many times. V is TRBV6-2 or TRBV6-3 and J is TRBJ1-2, with unresolved D. CDR3 length: 17 amino acids. V was trimmed by 0 bases and J by 4 bases, leaving 18 bases between them. Germline CDR1 and CDR2: MNHEY and SVGEGT. CDR3 region: CASSYSTSVDGSYGYTF. CDR3 coding DNA: TGTGCCAGCAGTTACTCGACATCCGTAGACGGATCCTATGGCTACACCTTC.

This clonotype was picked up many times. The chain carries TRBV15 and TRBJ2-7; 11 bases agree with TRBD1. V lost 5 bases, J lost 3 bases, and 3 bases stayed unmatched. Germline loops: CDR1 LNHNV, CDR2 YYDKDF (reference sequence). The CDR3 spans 14 residues. CDR3 DNA sequence: TGTGCCACCAGCCCGGGACAGGGGGGCTACGAGCAGTACTTC. Amino acids: CATSPGQGGYEQYF.

This rearrangement joins TRBV3-1 to TRBJ2-7, with 8 nucleotides matching TRBD1. Germline CDR1 is LGHDT and CDR2 is YNNKEL (reference sequence). CDR3 size: 16 residues. V shed 3 bases and J 7 bases; nucleotides not matched to a gene: 14. CDR3 residues: CASSHFLGTGQGEQYF. In DNA, the CDR3 is TGTGCCAGCAGCCATTTCCTCGGGACAGGCCAGGGAGAGCAGTACTTC.

The rearrangement uses TRBV6-5 and TRBJ2-7; the match to TRBD1 covers 8 bases. With V trimmed by 0 bases and J by 4 bases, 2 bases remained unmatched. CDR1 and CDR2 from the germline V gene are MNHEY and SVGAGI. The CDR3 totals 14 residues. CDR3 sequence (DNA): TGTGCCAGCAGTTACTCGGACAGGGCATACGAGCAGTACTTC. Translated, it gives CASSYSDRAYEQYF.

This clonotype was seen repeatedly, ten times or more. This chain uses TRBV7-6 with TRBJ1-1; D unclear. CDR1 and CDR2 (germline): SGHVS, FNYEAQ. V dropped 2 bases and J dropped 1 base, with 8 bases sitting between them. CDR3 size: 14 residues. The chain's CDR3 is CASSLSAGNTEAFF. CDR3 bases: TGTGCCAGCAGCTTAAGCGCTGGGAACACTGAAGCTTTCTTT.

Many counts were recorded for this clonotype. The chain couples TRBV4-2 to TRBJ1-5; D is unresolved. CDR3 length equals 17 residues. Germline values: CDR1 LGHNA, CDR2 YNFKEQ. Deletions cut 0 bases from V and 5 bases from J, with 17 bases between. The CDR3 region is CASSQDIRALVDQPQHF. CDR3 DNA: TGTGCCAGCAGCCAAGATATCCGGGCCCTCGTGGATCAGCCCCAGCATTTT.